What follows is one T cell receptor (beta chain) and its context. Its antigen target is currently unknown. The observed sequence ends 3 residues before the CDR3 terminus, with the missing tail filled in from the germline J gene. Relative to germline, V is 0 bases shorter and J is 7 bases shorter, with 18 bases between their ends. Measured from the cysteine to the phenylalanine, the CDR3 is 16 residues long. Sequencing covers 39 bases of the CDR3, shown here with the frame starting at base 1. Taken from the germline V gene, the CDR1 and CDR2 loops are SGHRS and YFSETQ. This record belongs to a study of T cells in women clearing cervical HPV infection (dated by TCRdb to the late 2010s). As for the study more broadly: Cases were 20 to 25 women with histologically confirmed HPV16-related CIN3 or worse, including a couple of invasive cancers. Cases and controls were matched on year of sample collection and on age within five years. This exploratory proof-of-principle case-control study, nested within the Guanacaste HPV Natural History Study in Costa Rica, compared TCR repertoires among women with different cervical HPV16 outcomes. Since only a few of the women had HLA typing available, the possibility that HLA type was acting as a confounder could not be ruled out. Five blinded duplicates per group were added as quality controls, giving around 60 samples: some 50 participants and 10 replicates. For cases, a median interval of approximately 150 days, with an interquartile range of roughly 85 to 220 days, was observed between lesion detection and blood sampling. The approximately 25 controls were women who cleared a single incident HPV16 infection within 12 months without developing precancer or cancer. The parent cohort enrolled 10,049 women aged 18 or older in Guanacaste, Costa Rica, during about 1992 to 1994 and followed them for less than 8 years. Blood from cases was drawn at the visit where the lesion was first identified, while blood from controls was drawn once the infection was no longer detected. Cases had a median age of about 34 years and controls had a median age of approximately 37, with no significant differences in baseline characteristics. On the study overall, not on this receptor specifically: Across sequencing depths, CIN3+ cases showed significantly higher TCR repertoire richness than controls, but evenness did not differ between the groups. TRBV6-7 relative abundance was lower in cases than in controls (around 0.11% versus 0.16%; Bonferroni P = 0.0008). Because the number of T cells in each sample was unknown, differences in richness could reflect differing T-cell content rather than repertoire biology. The cross-sectional design could not show whether the associations came before the infection or were a result of it, and neither effector/memory subsets nor HPV-specific T cells were isolated. Cases were distinguished from controls with an estimated AUC of about 0.8 by random forest classifiers combining richness and V gene abundances.

Every participant had a single incident cervical HPV16 infection, and prevalent HPV16 infections were excluded. Cervical HPV DNA was detected with MY09/MY11 PCR, and genotyping was done by dot-blot hybridization. Approximately 15 mL of heparinized blood were centrifuged, and the buffy coat was aliquoted, frozen at -30°C, then stored at -80°C. Genomic DNA was extracted from buffy coat specimens using QIAGEN kits. Using the immunoSEQ assay, multiplex PCR amplified TCR beta CDR3 regions from an average of approximately 1,200 ng of genomic DNA per sample. Primer bias was corrected in the assay by using a complete synthetic TCR repertoire to establish an amplification baseline. The amplicons were sequenced using the Illumina platform. The paper's data handling went like this. Sequence errors were corrected by clustering with frequency ratios and a modified nearest-neighbor algorithm, and the sequences were then analyzed in the immunoSEQ Analyzer using IMGT gene definitions. At each rarefaction depth, TCR richness and evenness were averaged across 20 rarefaction repeats, and samples with fewer sequences than that depth were excluded. Wilcoxon rank sum tests with FDR correction were used to compare relative abundances of V, D and J genes between the groups. Blinded duplicates gave an intraclass correlation of about 96% for TCR richness and an average of roughly 76% across some 69 gene segments. TCRdb obtained this table from immuneACCESS and retained in-frame rearrangements with V and J assigned. These tables miss some clones; where compared with another copy, unresolved V genes account for less than half of the shortfall, and the remainder is unexplained. V, J and clone size reflect that table, while D and trimming were determined from the DNA. This sample's table contains 35,000 to 45,000 clones. Approximately 1.3% of the sample comes from the top ten.

The sequenced material came from blood buffy coat. Recombination joined TRBV5-1 with TRBJ2-3, with TRBD2 as a weak D call on 6 bases. The clonotype was recovered from a woman between 18 and 75 years old with a cervical HPV16 infection that either progressed to CIN3+ or cleared (not recorded which). The part of the CDR3 DNA that was read is TGCGCCAGCAGCTTGGCCGGGACTCAAGACTCCTATACG. The translation is CASSLAGTQDSYT. The whole CDR3 sequence is CASSLAGTQDSYTQYF.